This TCR beta chain was documented in a study of T-cell reconstitution after alpha-beta-depleted transplantation in children. Researchers prepared the TCRbeta library using unique molecular identifiers, the study reports. TCRdb itself ran the PCR reads through MiXCR, one entry per CDR3 protein. Here the sample spans some 500,000 distinct CDR3 sequences, approximately 20% being singletons. CDR3 length equals 11 residues. CDR1 is SQVTM, CDR2 ANQGSEA, per germline. V shed 4 bases and J shed 1 base, with 5 bases lying between them. This sequence originates from a human donor who donated a stem cell graft to a child with acute lymphoblastic leukemia. The sample consisted of PBMCs from the stem cell graft donor, taken from the stem cell graft. The rearrangement links TRBV29-1 to TRBJ2-7; D unclear. CDR3 in DNA: TGCAGCGTTGGATGGTCCTACGAGCAGTACTTC. Protein sequence: CSVGWSYEQYF.